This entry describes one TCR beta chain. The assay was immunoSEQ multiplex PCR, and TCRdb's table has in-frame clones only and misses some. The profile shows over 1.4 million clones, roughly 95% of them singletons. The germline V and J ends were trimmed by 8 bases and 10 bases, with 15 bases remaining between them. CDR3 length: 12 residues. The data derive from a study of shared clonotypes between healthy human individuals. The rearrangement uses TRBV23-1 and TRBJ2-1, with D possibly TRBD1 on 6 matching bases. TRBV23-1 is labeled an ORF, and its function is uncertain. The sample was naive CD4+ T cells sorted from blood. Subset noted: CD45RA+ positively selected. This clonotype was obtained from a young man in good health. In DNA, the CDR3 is TGCGCCAGCCCCCAGGGGTTGAGGGAGCAGTTCTTC. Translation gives CASPQGLREQFF.